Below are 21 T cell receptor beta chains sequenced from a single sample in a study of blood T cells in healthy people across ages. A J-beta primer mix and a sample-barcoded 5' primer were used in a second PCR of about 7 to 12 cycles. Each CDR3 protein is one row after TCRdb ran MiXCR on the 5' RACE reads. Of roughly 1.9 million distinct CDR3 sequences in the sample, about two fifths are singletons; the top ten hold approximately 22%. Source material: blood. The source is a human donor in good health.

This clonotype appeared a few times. CDR3 sequence: CATSDWAPGGLTDTQYF. For the CDR3, the DNA is TGTGCCACCAGTGATTGGGCTCCAGGGGGGCTCACAGATACGCAGTATTTT. V gene TRBV24-1 combines with J gene TRBJ2-3; a possible D gene is TRBD1 (7 bases). Germline-derived CDR1 and CDR2 are KGHDR and SFDVKD. Between the trimmed V and J ends, which lost 2 bases and 2 bases, there was a span of 16 bases. This CDR3 contains 17 residues.

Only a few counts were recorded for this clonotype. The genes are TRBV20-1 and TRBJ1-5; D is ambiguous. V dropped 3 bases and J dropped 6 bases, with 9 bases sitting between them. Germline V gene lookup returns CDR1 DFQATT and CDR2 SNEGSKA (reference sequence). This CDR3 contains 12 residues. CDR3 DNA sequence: TGCAGTGCTAGGCAAGGAGGTCAGCCCCAGCATTTT. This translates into CSARQGGQPQHF.

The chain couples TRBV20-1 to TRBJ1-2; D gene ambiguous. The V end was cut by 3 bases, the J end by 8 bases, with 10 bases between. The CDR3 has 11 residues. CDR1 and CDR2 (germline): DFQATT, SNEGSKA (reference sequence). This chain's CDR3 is CSASVGLGYTF. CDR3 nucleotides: TGCAGTGCTAGTGTGGGTTTGGGCTACACCTTC.

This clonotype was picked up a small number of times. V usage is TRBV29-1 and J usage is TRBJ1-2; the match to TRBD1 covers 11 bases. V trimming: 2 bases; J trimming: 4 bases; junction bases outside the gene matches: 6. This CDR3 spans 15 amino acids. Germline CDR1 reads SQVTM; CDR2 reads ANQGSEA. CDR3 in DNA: TGCAGCGTTGAAAAGCGGACAGGGGGCGGCTATGGCTACACCTTC. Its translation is CSVEKRTGGGYGYTF.

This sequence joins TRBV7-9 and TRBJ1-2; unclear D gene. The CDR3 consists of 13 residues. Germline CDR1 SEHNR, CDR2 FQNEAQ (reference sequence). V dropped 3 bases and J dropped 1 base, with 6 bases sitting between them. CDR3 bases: TGTGCCAGCAGCTTCTGGGATAACTATGGCTACACCTTC. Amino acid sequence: CASSFWDNYGYTF.

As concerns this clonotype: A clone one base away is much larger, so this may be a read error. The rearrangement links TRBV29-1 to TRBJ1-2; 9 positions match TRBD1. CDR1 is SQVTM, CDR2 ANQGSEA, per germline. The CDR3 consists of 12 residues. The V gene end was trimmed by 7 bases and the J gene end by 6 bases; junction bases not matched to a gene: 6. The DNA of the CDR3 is TGCAGCGCTCGGACAGGGGCCCATGGCTACACCTTC. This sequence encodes CSARTGAHGYTF.

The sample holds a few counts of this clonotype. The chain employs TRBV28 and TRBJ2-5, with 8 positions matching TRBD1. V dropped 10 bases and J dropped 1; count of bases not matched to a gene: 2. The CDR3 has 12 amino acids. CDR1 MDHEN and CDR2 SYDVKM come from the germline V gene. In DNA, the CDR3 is TGTGCCACCGGACAGGGCCAAGAGACCCAGTACTTC. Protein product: CATGQGQETQYF.

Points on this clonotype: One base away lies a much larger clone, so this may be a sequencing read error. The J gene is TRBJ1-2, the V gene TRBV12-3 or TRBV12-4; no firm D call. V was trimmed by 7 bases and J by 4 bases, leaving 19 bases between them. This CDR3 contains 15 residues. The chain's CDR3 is CASNRAGGRPYGYTF. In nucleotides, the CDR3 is TGTGCCAGCAATAGGGCCGGTGGCAGGCCCTATGGCTACACCTTC.

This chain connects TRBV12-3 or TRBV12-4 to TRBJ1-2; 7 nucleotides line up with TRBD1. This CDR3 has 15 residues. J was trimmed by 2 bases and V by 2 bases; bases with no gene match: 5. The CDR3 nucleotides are TGTGCCAGCAGTTTATATCAGACAGGGAACTATGGCTACACCTTC. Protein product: CASSLYQTGNYGYTF.

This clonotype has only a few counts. CDR3 bases: TGTGCCAGCAGCTCAACCGGGACAGATTATAACTATGGCTACACCTTC. As protein: CASSSTGTDYNYGYTF. The chain carries TRBV7-9 and TRBJ1-2, with 7 bases that match TRBD1. Germline V gives CDR1 SEHNR, CDR2 FQNEAQ (reference sequence). The CDR3 covers 16 residues. The V and J ends lost 4 bases and 1 base, in that order; junction bases with no gene match: 9.

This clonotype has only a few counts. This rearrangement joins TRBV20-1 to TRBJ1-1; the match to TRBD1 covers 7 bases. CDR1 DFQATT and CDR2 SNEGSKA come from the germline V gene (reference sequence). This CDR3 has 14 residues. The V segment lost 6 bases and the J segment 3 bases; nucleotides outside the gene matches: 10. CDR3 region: CSAITGAGDTEAFF. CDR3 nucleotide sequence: TGCAGTGCAATAACAGGGGCAGGGGACACTGAAGCTTTCTTT.

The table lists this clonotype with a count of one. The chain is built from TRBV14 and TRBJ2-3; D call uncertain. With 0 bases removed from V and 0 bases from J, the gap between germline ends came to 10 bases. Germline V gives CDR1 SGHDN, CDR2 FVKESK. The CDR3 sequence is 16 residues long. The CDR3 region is CASSQDWAVSTDTQYF. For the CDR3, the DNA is TGTGCCAGCAGCCAAGATTGGGCAGTGAGCACAGATACGCAGTATTTT.

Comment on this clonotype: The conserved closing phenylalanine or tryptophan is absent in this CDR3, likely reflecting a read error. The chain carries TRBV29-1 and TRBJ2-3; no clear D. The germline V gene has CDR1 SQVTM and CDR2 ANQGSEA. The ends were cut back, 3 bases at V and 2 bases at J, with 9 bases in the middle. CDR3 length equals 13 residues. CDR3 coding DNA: TGCAGCGTTGAGGTCTCCCCCACAGATACGCAGTATTGT. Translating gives CSVEVSPTDTQYC.

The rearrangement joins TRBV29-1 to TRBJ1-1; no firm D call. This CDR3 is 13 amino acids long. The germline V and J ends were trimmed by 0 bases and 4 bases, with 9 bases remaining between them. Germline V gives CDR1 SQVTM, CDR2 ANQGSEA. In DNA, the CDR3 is TGCAGCGTTGAAGAGCCGGGGTCCACTGAAGCTTTCTTT. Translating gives CSVEEPGSTEAFF.

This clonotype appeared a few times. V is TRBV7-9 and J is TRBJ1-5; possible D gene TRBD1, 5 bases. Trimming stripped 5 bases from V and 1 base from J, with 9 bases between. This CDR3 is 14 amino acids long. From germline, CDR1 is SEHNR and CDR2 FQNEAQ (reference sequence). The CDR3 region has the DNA TGTGCCAGCAGCCCCAAGGGGAGCAATCAGCCCCAGCATTTT. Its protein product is CASSPKGSNQPQHF.

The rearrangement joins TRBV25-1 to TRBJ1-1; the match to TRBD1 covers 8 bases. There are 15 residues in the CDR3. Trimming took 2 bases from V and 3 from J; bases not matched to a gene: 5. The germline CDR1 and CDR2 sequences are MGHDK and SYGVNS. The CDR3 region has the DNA TGTGCCAGCAGTGAACCCTCACAGGGGGACACTGAAGCTTTCTTT. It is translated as CASSEPSQGDTEAFF.

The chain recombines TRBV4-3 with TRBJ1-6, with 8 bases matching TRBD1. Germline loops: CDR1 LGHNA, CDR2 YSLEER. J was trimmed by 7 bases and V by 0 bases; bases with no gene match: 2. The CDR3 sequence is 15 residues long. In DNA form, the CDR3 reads TGCGCCAGCAGCCAAGATCGACAGGGGAATTCACCCCTCCACTTT. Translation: CASSQDRQGNSPLHF.

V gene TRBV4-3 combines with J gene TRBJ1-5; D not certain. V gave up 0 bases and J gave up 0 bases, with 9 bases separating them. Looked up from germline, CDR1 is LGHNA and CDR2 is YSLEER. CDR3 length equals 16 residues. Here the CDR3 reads CASSQDLADSNQPQHF. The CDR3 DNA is TGCGCCAGCAGCCAAGATCTGGCCGATAGCAATCAGCCCCAGCATTTT.

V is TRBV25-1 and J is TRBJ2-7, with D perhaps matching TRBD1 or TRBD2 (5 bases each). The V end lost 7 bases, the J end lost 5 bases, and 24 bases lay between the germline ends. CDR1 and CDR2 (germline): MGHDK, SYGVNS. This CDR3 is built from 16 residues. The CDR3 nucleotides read TGTGCCAGCACTAATCATGGGGACCTTTGGAACGACGAGCAGTACTTC. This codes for CASTNHGDLWNDEQYF.

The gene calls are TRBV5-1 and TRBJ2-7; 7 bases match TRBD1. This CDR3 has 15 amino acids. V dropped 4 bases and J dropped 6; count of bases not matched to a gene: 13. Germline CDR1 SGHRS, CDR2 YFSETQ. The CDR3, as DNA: TGCGCCAGCAGCCCCGGACAGGCTGACCCACCCGAGCAGTACTTC. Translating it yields CASSPGQADPPEQYF.

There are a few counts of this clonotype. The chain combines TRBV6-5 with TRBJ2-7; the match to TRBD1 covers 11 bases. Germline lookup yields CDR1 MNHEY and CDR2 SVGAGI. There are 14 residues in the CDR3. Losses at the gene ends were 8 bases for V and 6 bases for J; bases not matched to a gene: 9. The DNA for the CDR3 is TGTGCCAGCGGGGTCGGGACAGGGGGGTCCGAGCAGTACTTC. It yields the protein CASGVGTGGSEQYF.